The 21 T cell receptor beta chains below were found in one sample sequenced in a study of T cells after yellow fever vaccination. TCRdb reanalysed the 5' RACE reads using MiXCR and keeps one entry per CDR3 protein. This sample has around 320,000 distinct CDR3 sequences, with 9.5% to 12% found just once. Here the sequenced sample was CD4+ T cells sorted from PBMCs, taken 45 days after the yellow fever booster vaccination. All receptors derive from a man aged 18-30 years who received the YFV17D yellow fever vaccine.

The sample holds a few counts of this clonotype. The V gene is TRBV5-4, the J gene TRBJ2-5, with TRBD2 matching 10 bases. Germline values: CDR1 SGHNT, CDR2 YYREEE (reference sequence). This CDR3 contains 17 residues. The trim removed 5 bases at V and 0 bases at J, leaving 10 bases unmatched. As DNA, the CDR3 is TGTGCCAGCAGTCCGGGGAAGCTAGCGGGGGACCAAGAGACCCAGTACTTC. Its protein product is CASSPGKLAGDQETQYF.

In its sample, this clonotype was seen many times. The chain uses TRBV12-3 or TRBV12-4 and TRBJ1-2, with 7 bases fitting TRBD1. There are 14 residues in the CDR3. V lost 7 bases to trimming and J lost 7 bases; unmatched junction nucleotides: 12. The chain's CDR3 is CASILRQGEGGYTF. The CDR3 DNA reads TGTGCCAGCATCCTAAGGCAGGGGGAAGGTGGCTACACCTTC.

The table lists this clonotype with a few counts. V and J are TRBV10-1 and TRBJ2-7; D is perhaps TRBD2 (6 bases). The V gene lost 2 bases and the J gene lost 0 bases, with 11 bases spanning the gap. In germline, CDR1 is WNHNN, CDR2 SYGVQD (reference sequence). CDR3 length: 15 amino acids. The CDR3 nucleotides are TGCGCCAGCAGTGAGGGGCGGGGAAGCTCCTACGAGCAGTACTTC. It specifies CASSEGRGSSYEQYF.

This clonotype was seen once. The chain carries TRBV18 and TRBJ1-3; no reliable D call. CDR3 length: 18 residues. V lost 2 bases and J lost 2, with 19 bases in between. Germline V gene data show CDR1 as KGHSH and CDR2 as LQKENI. CDR3 DNA: TGTGCCAGCTCACCAGTATCGGCAGAGGGTAGTGCTGGAAACACCATATATTTT. The encoded protein is CASSPVSAEGSAGNTIYF.

This clonotype came up a few times. This likely comes from a read error, as the CDR3 has no conserved phenylalanine or tryptophan at its end. The DNA is left out, because the CDR3 cannot be placed on it with certainty; the CDR3 is given as TCRdb lists it. The rearrangement uses TRBV7-9 and TRBJ2-3; the table's D gene call, TRBD2, was not cross checked with the DNA. The germline V gene encodes CDR1 SEHNR and CDR2 FQNEAQ (reference sequence). The CDR3 region is 11 residues in length, termini included. CDR3 protein: CASTPRTSGGI.

This clonotype was seen a handful of times. The rearrangement joins TRBV6-1 to TRBJ1-2; no clear D gene. This CDR3 comprises 16 residues. The V gene lost 5 bases and the J gene lost 4 bases, with 20 bases spanning the gap. Germline V gene lookup returns CDR1 MNHNS and CDR2 SASEGT. CDR3 sequence: CASSLPGPQNPYGYTF. The CDR3 coding sequence is TGTGCCAGCAGTCTGCCAGGACCCCAAAATCCCTATGGCTACACCTTC.

This clonotype turned up a few times. The chain recombines TRBV5-4 with TRBJ2-2, with D possibly TRBD2 on 6 matching bases. Germline CDR1 is SGHNT and CDR2 is YYREEE (reference sequence). The V end lost 4 bases, the J end lost 1 base, and 14 bases lay between the germline ends. The CDR3 length is 16 residues. The CDR3 sequence: CASSPALGGNTGELFF. The CDR3 DNA reads as TGTGCCAGCAGCCCGGCCCTGGGGGGGAACACCGGGGAGCTGTTTTTT.

V gene TRBV18 combines with J gene TRBJ2-7; TRBD2 agrees at 9 bases. The germline V gene encodes CDR1 KGHSH and CDR2 LQKENI. J gave up 5 bases and V 2 bases, and 4 bases lay outside the gene matches. This CDR3 contains 14 residues. CDR3 in amino acids: CASSPLGLAHEQYV. CDR3 in DNA: TGTGCCAGCTCACCATTGGGACTAGCCCACGAGCAGTACGTC.

The chain recombines TRBV18 with TRBJ2-7; 7 nucleotides match TRBD1. V trimming: 3 bases; J trimming: 5 bases; junction bases outside the gene matches: 7. The CDR3 is 14 residues long. Germline-derived CDR1 and CDR2 are KGHSH and LQKENI. CDR3 sequence (DNA): TGTGCCAGCTCACCGGCAGGGGGTAACCACGAGCAGTACTTC. Translation: CASSPAGGNHEQYF.

This clonotype came up a few times. The chain carries TRBV4-3 and TRBJ1-1; D is undetermined. The germline V gene encodes CDR1 LGHNA and CDR2 YSLEER. The CDR3 runs to 15 residues. V lost 0 bases and J lost 4, with 12 bases in between. The CDR3 reads CASSQDSSVGTEAFF. The CDR3 nucleotides are TGCGCCAGCAGCCAAGATAGTTCCGTGGGCACTGAAGCTTTCTTT.

This chain joins TRBV7-2 and TRBJ2-5, with 7 bases identical to TRBD2. With 7 bases clipped from V and 4 bases from J, the junction kept 9 bases outside the gene matches. Germline V CDR1 and CDR2: SGHTA, FQGNSA. CDR3 length equals 14 residues. CDR3 protein: CASNGRGWSETQYF. As DNA, the CDR3 is TGTGCCAGCAATGGGCGGGGGTGGTCAGAGACCCAGTACTTC.

This clonotype was observed a handful of times. The rearrangement uses TRBV19 and TRBJ1-2; D perhaps matches TRBD1 (5 bases). The V end was cut by 6 bases, the J end by 4 bases, with 12 bases between. CDR3 size: 13 residues. CDR1 is LNHDA, CDR2 SQIVND, per germline (reference sequence). CDR3 sequence (DNA): TGTGCCAGTAGGCTGGACCAGGGCTATGGCTACACCTTC. Its translation is CASRLDQGYGYTF.

This clonotype was seen a handful of times. This sequence joins TRBV27 and TRBJ1-4; D is possibly TRBD1 (6 bases). CDR3 length equals 15 residues. Germline CDR1 and CDR2: MNHEY and SMNVEV (reference sequence). V was pared by 3 bases and J by 5 bases, with 13 bases between. The CDR3 nucleotides read TGTGCCAGCAGTTTCCAGTGGGGGGGCAATGAAAAACTGTTTTTT. It is translated as CASSFQWGGNEKLFF.

The CDR3 DNA is TGCGCCACCAACGAAGGGGCCTTCGGGGAGCTGTTTTTT. Translation: CATNEGAFGELFF. The V and J genes are TRBV5-1 and TRBJ2-2; TRBD1 might be the D (5 bases). CDR1 is SGHRS and CDR2 is YFSETQ in the germline V gene. The CDR3 has 13 residues. The V and J ends lost 9 bases and 7 bases respectively, with 16 bases between them.

This clonotype was counted between two and nine times. The chain couples TRBV5-6 to TRBJ2-5; D is unresolved. The CDR3 has 13 residues. Germline CDR1 reads SGHDT; CDR2 reads YYEEEE. The V end lost 4 bases, the J end lost 1 base, and 8 bases lay between the germline ends. The CDR3, as DNA: TGTGCCAGCAGCCCCCTCCTCCAAGAGACCCAGTACTTC. Translation: CASSPLLQETQYF.

This clonotype has more than one count but fewer than ten. This chain uses TRBV7-9 with TRBJ2-5; tentative D call: TRBD1 (6 bases). V was pared by 6 bases and J by 5 bases, with 13 bases between. The germline CDR1 and CDR2 sequences are SEHNR and FQNEAQ (reference sequence). The CDR3 extends over 13 amino acids. CDR3 sequence: CASRTGTTETQYF. Here the CDR3 DNA reads TGTGCCAGCAGAACCGGGACAACCGAGACCCAGTACTTC. Variable domain in full (rest from reference TRBV7-9 and TRBJ2-5): DTGVSQNPRHKITKRGQNVTFRCDPISEHNRLYWYRQTLGQGPEFLTYFQNEAQLEKSRLLSDRFSAERPKGSFSTLEIQRTEQGDSAMYLCASRTGTTETQYFGPGTRLLVL.

This clonotype was seen a handful of times. This rearrangement joins TRBV5-1 to TRBJ2-7; no firm D call. The CDR3 loop spans 12 amino acids. In germline, CDR1 is SGHRS, CDR2 YFSETQ. Trimming removed 4 bases from V and 0 bases from J, with 5 bases in between. CDR3 nucleotides: TGCGCCAGCAGCAGAGACTCCTACGAGCAGTACTTC. Amino acids: CASSRDSYEQYF. The variable domain in full, with the rest retrieved from reference TRBV5-1 and TRBJ2-7, is KAGVTQTPRYLIKTRGQQVTLSCSPISGHRSVSWYQQTPGQGLQFLFEYFSETQRNKGNFPGRFSGRQFSNSRSEMNVSTLELGDSALYLCASSRDSYEQYFGPGTRLTVT.

This clonotype was detected a few times. This chain connects TRBV19 to TRBJ2-1; the D gene could be TRBD1 or TRBD2 (6 bases each). The CDR3 has 15 residues. Germline V gene sequence: CDR1 LNHDA, CDR2 SQIVND (reference sequence). V lost 5 bases, J lost 0 bases, and 11 bases lay in between. The chain's CDR3 is CASSSGGYSYNEQFF. In nucleotides, the CDR3 is TGTGCCAGTAGTTCCGGGGGCTACTCCTACAATGAGCAGTTCTTC.

This clonotype was counted at least ten times. The chain uses TRBV15 and TRBJ1-5; D might be TRBD1 (6 bases). The V gene lost 5 bases and the J gene lost 7 bases, with 15 bases spanning the gap. CDR1 is LNHNV and CDR2 is YYDKDF in the germline V gene (reference sequence). The CDR3 extends over 14 amino acids. CDR3 sequence reads: CATSGTGSRQPQHF. The DNA for the CDR3 is TGTGCCACCAGCGGTACAGGGTCACGGCAGCCCCAGCATTTT.

This sequence joins TRBV10-3 and TRBJ2-7, with 8 bases fitting TRBD1. Germline CDR1 ENHRY, CDR2 SYGVKD. This CDR3 is built from 14 residues. V was clipped by 6 bases and J by 6 bases; unmatched bases: 10. As DNA, the CDR3 is TGTGCCATCAGCATAAATGGACAGGGATCCGAGCAGTACTTC. It encodes CAISINGQGSEQYF.

This chain joins TRBV6-6 and TRBJ1-6; tentative D call: TRBD1 (5 bases). Germline values: CDR1 MNHNY, CDR2 SVGAGI (reference sequence). Deletions cut 4 bases from V and 0 bases from J, with 16 bases between. This CDR3 has 18 residues. The CDR3 region has the DNA TGTGCCAGCAGTTCCCACCGACAGAGTAGCTCCTATAATTCACCCCTCCACTTT. Translation gives CASSSHRQSSSYNSPLHF.